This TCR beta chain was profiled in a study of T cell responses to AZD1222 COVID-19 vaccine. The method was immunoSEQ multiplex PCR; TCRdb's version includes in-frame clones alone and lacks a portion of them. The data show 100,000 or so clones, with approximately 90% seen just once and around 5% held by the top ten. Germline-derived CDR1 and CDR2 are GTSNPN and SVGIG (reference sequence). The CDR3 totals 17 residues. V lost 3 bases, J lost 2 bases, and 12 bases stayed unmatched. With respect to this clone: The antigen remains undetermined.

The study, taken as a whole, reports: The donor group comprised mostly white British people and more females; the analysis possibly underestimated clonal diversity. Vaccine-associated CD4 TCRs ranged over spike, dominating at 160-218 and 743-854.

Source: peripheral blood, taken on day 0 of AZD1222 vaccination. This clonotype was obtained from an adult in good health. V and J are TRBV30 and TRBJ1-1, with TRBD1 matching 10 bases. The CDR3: CAWSRLRDRGYNTEAFF. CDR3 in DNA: TGTGCCTGGAGCCGATTAAGGGACAGGGGATATAACACTGAAGCTTTCTTT.